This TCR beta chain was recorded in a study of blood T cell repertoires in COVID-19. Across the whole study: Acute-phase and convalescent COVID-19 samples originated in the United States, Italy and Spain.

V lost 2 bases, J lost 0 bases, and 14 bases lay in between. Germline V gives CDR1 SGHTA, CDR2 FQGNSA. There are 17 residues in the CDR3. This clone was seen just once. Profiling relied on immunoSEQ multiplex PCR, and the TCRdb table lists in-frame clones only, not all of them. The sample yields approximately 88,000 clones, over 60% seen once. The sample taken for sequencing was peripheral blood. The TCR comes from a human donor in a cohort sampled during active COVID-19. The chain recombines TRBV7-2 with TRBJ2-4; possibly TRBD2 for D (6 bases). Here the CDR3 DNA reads TGTGCCAGCAGCTTAATCGGCGGGACGTTAGCCAAAAACATTCAGTACTTC. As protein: CASSLIGGTLAKNIQYF. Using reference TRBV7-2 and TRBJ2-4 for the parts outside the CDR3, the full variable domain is GAGVSQSPSNKVTEKGKDVELRCDPISGHTALYWYRQSLGQGLEFLIYFQGNSAPDKSGLPSDRFSAERTGGSVSTLTIQRTQQEDSAVYLCASSLIGGTLAKNIQYFGAGTRLSVL.